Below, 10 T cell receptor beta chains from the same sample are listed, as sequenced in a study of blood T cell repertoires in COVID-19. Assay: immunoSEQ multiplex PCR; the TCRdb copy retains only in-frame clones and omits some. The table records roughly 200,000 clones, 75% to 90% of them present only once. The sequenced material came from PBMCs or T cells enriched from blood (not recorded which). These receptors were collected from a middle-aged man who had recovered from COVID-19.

The CDR3 bases are TGTGCCAGCACCACCCGACCGGGACAGGGTTCCTCCAGGGAGTACTTC. This codes for CASTTRPGQGSSREYF. The chain is built from TRBV21-1 and TRBJ2-7; the table's D call TRBD1 went unverified against the DNA. TRBV21-1 is designated a pseudogene. The CDR3 has 16 residues.

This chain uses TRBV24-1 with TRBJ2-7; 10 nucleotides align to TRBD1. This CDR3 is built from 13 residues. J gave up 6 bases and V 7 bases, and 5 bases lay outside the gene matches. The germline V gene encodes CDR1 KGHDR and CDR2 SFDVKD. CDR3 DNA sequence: TGTGCCACCAGCGGCGGGACAGGGGCCGAGCAGTACTTC. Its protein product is CATSGGTGAEQYF.

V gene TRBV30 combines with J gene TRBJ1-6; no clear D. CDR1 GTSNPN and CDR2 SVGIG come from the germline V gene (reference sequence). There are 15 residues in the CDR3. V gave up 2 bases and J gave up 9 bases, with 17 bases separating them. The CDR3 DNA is TGTGCCTGGAGTCCACCCGTACTAAGGAGTTCACCCCTCCACTTT. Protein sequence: CAWSPPVLRSSPLHF.

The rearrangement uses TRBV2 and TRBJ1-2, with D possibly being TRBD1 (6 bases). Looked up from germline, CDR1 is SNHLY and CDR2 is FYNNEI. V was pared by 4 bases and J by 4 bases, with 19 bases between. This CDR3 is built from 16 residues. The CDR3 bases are TGTGCCAGCAGTGCCACTAAGGGGGGGGTTTTCTATGGCTACACCTTC. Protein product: CASSATKGGVFYGYTF.

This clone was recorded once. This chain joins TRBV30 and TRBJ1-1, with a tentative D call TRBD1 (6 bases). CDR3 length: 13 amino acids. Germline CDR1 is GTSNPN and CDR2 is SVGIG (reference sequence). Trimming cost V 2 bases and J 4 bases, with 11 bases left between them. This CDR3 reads CAWSTQGPTEAFF. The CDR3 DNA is TGTGCCTGGAGTACCCAGGGGCCCACTGAAGCTTTCTTT.

CDR3 bases: TGTGCCAGTAGTATAGATACCGGGACAGGAGGCGCTGGAAACACCATATATTTT. Its protein product is CASSIDTGTGGAGNTIYF. The chain combines TRBV19 with TRBJ1-3; 8 positions match TRBD1. CDR1 and CDR2 (germline): LNHDA, SQIVND (reference sequence). Germline trimming cut 0 bases from V and 2 bases from J; bases unmatched to any gene: 9. The CDR3 covers 18 residues.

This chain's CDR3 is CSASKAGGPWDEQFF. CDR3 in DNA: TGCAGTGCTAGTAAAGCGGGAGGGCCTTGGGATGAGCAGTTCTTC. The chain uses TRBV20-1 and TRBJ2-1; 10 bases map to TRBD2. The V and J ends lost 3 bases and 8 bases, in that order; junction bases with no gene match: 10. Germline CDR1 DFQATT, CDR2 SNEGSKA (reference sequence). CDR3 size: 15 residues.

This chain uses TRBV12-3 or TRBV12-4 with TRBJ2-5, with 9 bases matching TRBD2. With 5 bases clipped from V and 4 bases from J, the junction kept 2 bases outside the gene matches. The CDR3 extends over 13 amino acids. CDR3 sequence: CASSKRGAETQYF. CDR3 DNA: TGTGCCAGCAGTAAGCGGGGGGCAGAGACCCAGTACTTC.

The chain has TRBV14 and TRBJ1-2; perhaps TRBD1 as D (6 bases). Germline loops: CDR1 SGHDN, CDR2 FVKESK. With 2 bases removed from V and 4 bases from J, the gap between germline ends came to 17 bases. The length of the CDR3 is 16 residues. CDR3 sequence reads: CASSQSPTGLVYGYTF. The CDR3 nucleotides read TGTGCCAGCAGCCAATCCCCCACAGGGCTTGTCTATGGCTACACCTTC.

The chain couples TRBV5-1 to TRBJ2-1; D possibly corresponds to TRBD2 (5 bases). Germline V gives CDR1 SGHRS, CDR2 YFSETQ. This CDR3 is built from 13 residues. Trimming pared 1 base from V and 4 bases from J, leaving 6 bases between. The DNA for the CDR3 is TGCGCCAGCAGCTTGACTAGTTACAATGAGCAGTTCTTC. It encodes CASSLTSYNEQFF.